A selection of T cell receptor beta chains follows, all from one sample in a study of blood T cells in healthy people across ages. Using its own MiXCR run on the 5' RACE reads, TCRdb lists one record per CDR3 protein. This sample has about 1,800,000 distinct CDR3 sequences, with 25% to 30% found just once. Specimen: blood. The origin of the receptors is a woman in her twenties or thirties in good health. The CDR3 runs from the conserved cysteine through the conserved F or W. A D gene is named only where the DNA matches it firmly. Not every row has a clone size; where given, it reads once, few, many or a size class.

V gene: TRBV28; J gene: TRBJ1-5; clone size: -; D gene: -; CDR3 protein: CASNLGGGSNQPQHF; CDR3 DNA: TGTGCCAGCAATTTAGGAGGGGGGAGCAATCAGCCCCAGCATTTT
V gene: TRBV29-1; J gene: TRBJ2-1; clone size: -; D gene: TRBD2; CDR3 protein: CSIGLAGEDNGQFF; CDR3 DNA: TGCAGCATTGGTCTAGCGGGAGAAGACAATGGGCAGTTCTTC
V gene: TRBV7-2; J gene: TRBJ2-5; clone size: many; D gene: -; CDR3 protein: CASSRLPGGVSTRRGETQYF; CDR3 DNA: TGTGCCAGCAGCCGCCTCCCCGGTGGGGTTAGCACCCGCCGGGGTGAGACCCAGTACTTC
V gene: TRBV12-3/TRBV12-4; J gene: TRBJ2-7; clone size: many; D gene: -; CDR3 protein: CASSPQGSSYEQYF; CDR3 DNA: TGTGCCAGCAGTCCACAGGGCAGCTCCTACGAGCAGTACTTC
V gene: TRBV12-3/TRBV12-4; J gene: TRBJ1-1; clone size: -; D gene: TRBD1; CDR3 protein: CASRVNRGAFF; CDR3 DNA: TGTGCCAGCAGAGTAAACAGGGGAGCTTTCTTT
V gene: TRBV9; J gene: TRBJ1-1; clone size: many; D gene: -; CDR3 protein: CASSPRYGNTEAFF; CDR3 DNA: TGTGCCAGCAGCCCCCGATACGGGAACACTGAAGCTTTCTTT
V gene: TRBV7-9; J gene: TRBJ2-2; clone size: -; D gene: TRBD2; CDR3 protein: CASSRLAGVKNTGELFF; CDR3 DNA: TGTGCCAGCAGCAGACTAGCGGGAGTGAAGAACACCGGGGAGCTGTTTTTT
V gene: TRBV9; J gene: TRBJ2-3; clone size: few; D gene: TRBD2; CDR3 protein: CASSGLAGAIHSTDTQYF; CDR3 DNA: TGTGCCAGCAGCGGTCTAGCGGGGGCCATACATAGCACAGATACGCAGTATTTT
V gene: TRBV20-1; J gene: TRBJ2-7; clone size: -; D gene: -; CDR3 protein: CSAGPLERSYEQYF; CDR3 DNA: TGCAGTGCTGGCCCCCTGGAGAGGTCCTACGAGCAGTACTTC
V gene: TRBV5-1; J gene: TRBJ2-7; clone size: many; D gene: -; CDR3 protein: CASSSMTGYEQYF; CDR3 DNA: TGCGCCAGCAGCTCAATGACGGGCTACGAGCAGTACTTC
V gene: TRBV7-2; J gene: TRBJ2-3; clone size: few; D gene: -; CDR3 protein: CASSLVPRGGEDTQYF; CDR3 DNA: TGTGCCAGCAGCTTAGTACCCCGGGGAGGCGAAGATACGCAGTATTTT
V gene: TRBV20-1; J gene: TRBJ2-1; clone size: -; D gene: -; CDR3 protein: CSAARRINEQFF; CDR3 DNA: TGCAGTGCCGCCCGACGGATAAATGAGCAGTTCTTC
V gene: TRBV12-3/TRBV12-4; J gene: TRBJ2-7; clone size: many; D gene: -; CDR3 protein: CASSLVERTYEQYF; CDR3 DNA: TGTGCCAGCAGTTTAGTCGAGAGGACCTACGAGCAGTACTTC
V gene: TRBV5-1; J gene: TRBJ1-1; clone size: -; D gene: -; CDR3 protein: CASSLVGDKTEAFF; CDR3 DNA: TGCGCCAGCAGCTTGGTAGGGGACAAGACTGAAGCTTTCTTT
V gene: TRBV10-3; J gene: TRBJ2-7; clone size: -; D gene: -; CDR3 protein: CAISRDLNYEQYF; CDR3 DNA: TGTGCCATCAGCCGGGACCTAAACTACGAGCAGTACTTC
V gene: TRBV6-5; J gene: TRBJ2-7; clone size: few; D gene: TRBD2; CDR3 protein: CASSYSTSGRAHPSSYEQYF; CDR3 DNA: TGTGCCAGCAGTTATTCAACTAGCGGGAGGGCCCACCCTAGCTCCTACGAGCAGTACTTC
V gene: TRBV12-3/TRBV12-4; J gene: TRBJ1-2; clone size: -; D gene: -; CDR3 protein: CAGSLAPSPLYYGYTF; CDR3 DNA: TGTGCCGGCAGCTTAGCGCCTTCCCCTCTTTACTATGGCTACACCTTC
V gene: TRBV12-3/TRBV12-4; J gene: TRBJ1-2; clone size: many; D gene: -; CDR3 protein: CASSFAGSYGYTF; CDR3 DNA: TGTGCCAGCAGTTTCGCCGGCTCCTATGGCTACACCTTC
V gene: TRBV5-1; J gene: TRBJ2-7; clone size: once; D gene: TRBD1; CDR3 protein: CASSSGQVAYEQYF; CDR3 DNA: TGCGCCAGCAGCTCCGGACAGGTCGCCTACGAGCAGTACTTC
V gene: TRBV7-3; J gene: TRBJ1-1; clone size: -; D gene: -; CDR3 protein: CASSWTDTEAFF; CDR3 DNA: TGTGCCAGCAGCTGGACAGACACTGAAGCTTTCTTT
V gene: TRBV28; J gene: TRBJ1-5; clone size: once; D gene: TRBD1; CDR3 protein: CASIHSGTGGRNQPQHF; CDR3 DNA: TGTGCCAGCATCCATTCGGGGACAGGGGGTCGGAATCAGCCCCAGCATTTT
V gene: TRBV7-2; J gene: TRBJ2-1; clone size: few; D gene: TRBD2; CDR3 protein: CASSFATSESYNEQFF; CDR3 DNA: TGTGCCAGCAGCTTCGCGACTAGCGAGTCCTACAATGAGCAGTTCTTC
V gene: TRBV20-1; J gene: TRBJ1-4; clone size: few; D gene: -; CDR3 protein: CSARDRRGMGEKLFF; CDR3 DNA: TGCAGTGCTAGAGATCGTAGAGGGATGGGGGAAAAACTGTTTTTT
V gene: TRBV7-2; J gene: TRBJ2-1; clone size: many; D gene: TRBD2; CDR3 protein: CASSLALAGQNEQFF; CDR3 DNA: TGTGCCAGCAGCTTAGCGCTAGCGGGTCAGAATGAGCAGTTCTTC
V gene: TRBV5-1; J gene: TRBJ2-3; clone size: -; D gene: -; CDR3 protein: CASSSETSSNTQYF; CDR3 DNA: TGCGCCAGCAGCTCCGAGACATCTTCAAATACGCAGTATTTT
V gene: TRBV20-1; J gene: TRBJ2-1; clone size: -; D gene: TRBD2; CDR3 protein: CSARGPRLAGAYNEQFF; CDR3 DNA: TGCAGTGCTAGAGGCCCACGTTTAGCGGGAGCCTACAATGAGCAGTTCTTC
V gene: TRBV28; J gene: TRBJ2-7; clone size: many; D gene: TRBD2; CDR3 protein: CASSLFGGNMYEQYF; CDR3 DNA: TGTGCCAGCAGTTTATTCGGGGGGAATATGTACGAGCAGTACTTC
V gene: TRBV10-3; J gene: TRBJ2-7; clone size: many; D gene: -; CDR3 protein: CATQMNYEQYF; CDR3 DNA: TGTGCCACACAGATGAACTACGAGCAGTACTTC
V gene: TRBV20-1; J gene: TRBJ1-5; clone size: -; D gene: -; CDR3 protein: CSATRDIGNQPQHF; CDR3 DNA: TGCAGTGCTACCCGGGACATTGGCAATCAGCCCCAGCATTTT
V gene: TRBV3-1; J gene: TRBJ1-2; clone size: -; D gene: TRBD1; CDR3 protein: CASSQDGTGGWSGYTF; CDR3 DNA: TGTGCCAGCAGCCAAGATGGTACAGGGGGGTGGAGTGGCTACACCTTC
V gene: TRBV29-1; J gene: TRBJ2-4; clone size: many; D gene: TRBD1; CDR3 protein: CSVADRAAKNIQYF; CDR3 DNA: TGCAGCGTTGCTGACAGGGCAGCCAAAAACATTCAGTACTTC
V gene: TRBV28; J gene: TRBJ2-3; clone size: once; D gene: -; CDR3 protein: CASSRPWDTQYF; CDR3 DNA: TGTGCCAGCAGCAGACCTTGGGATACGCAGTATTTT
V gene: TRBV3-1; J gene: TRBJ2-1; clone size: -; D gene: -; CDR3 protein: CASSQVHRAPYNEQFF; CDR3 DNA: TGTGCCAGCAGCCAAGTCCACAGGGCACCCTACAATGAGCAGTTCTTC
V gene: TRBV5-1; J gene: TRBJ2-3; clone size: many; D gene: -; CDR3 protein: CASSLEGLPGGTDTQYF; CDR3 DNA: TGCGCCAGCAGCTTGGAAGGACTCCCGGGCGGCACAGATACGCAGTATTTT
V gene: TRBV7-2; J gene: TRBJ2-4; clone size: few; D gene: -; CDR3 protein: CASSWNQGSYNEQYF; CDR3 DNA: TGTGCCAGCAGCTGGAACCAGGGATCCTACAATGAGCAGTACTTC
V gene: TRBV12-2; J gene: TRBJ2-3; clone size: few; D gene: -; CDR3 protein: CASRLGDNTDTQYF; CDR3 DNA: TGTGCAAGTCGCTTAGGGGATAACACAGATACGCAGTATTTT
V gene: TRBV12-3/TRBV12-4; J gene: TRBJ2-7; clone size: many; D gene: -; CDR3 protein: CASSLVGAEPYEQYF; CDR3 DNA: TGTGCCAGCAGTTTAGTCGGCGCGGAGCCCTACGAGCAGTACTTC
V gene: TRBV7-9; J gene: TRBJ2-7; clone size: few; D gene: -; CDR3 protein: CASSLSGPSEQYF; CDR3 DNA: TGTGCCAGCAGCTTATCAGGGCCTAGCGAGCAGTACTTC
V gene: TRBV6-6; J gene: TRBJ1-1; clone size: -; D gene: -; CDR3 protein: CASRAGGSEAFF; CDR3 DNA: TGTGCCAGCAGGGCCGGGGGGTCTGAAGCTTTCTTT
V gene: TRBV28; J gene: TRBJ1-3; clone size: -; D gene: -; CDR3 protein: CASSPEGGLGNTIYF; CDR3 DNA: TGTGCCAGCAGTCCCGAGGGAGGTCTTGGAAACACCATATATTTT
V gene: TRBV4-2; J gene: TRBJ1-1; clone size: few; D gene: -; CDR3 protein: CASSQGPFTDTEAFF; CDR3 DNA: TGTGCCAGCAGCCAAGGCCCCTTTACGGACACTGAAGCTTTCTTT